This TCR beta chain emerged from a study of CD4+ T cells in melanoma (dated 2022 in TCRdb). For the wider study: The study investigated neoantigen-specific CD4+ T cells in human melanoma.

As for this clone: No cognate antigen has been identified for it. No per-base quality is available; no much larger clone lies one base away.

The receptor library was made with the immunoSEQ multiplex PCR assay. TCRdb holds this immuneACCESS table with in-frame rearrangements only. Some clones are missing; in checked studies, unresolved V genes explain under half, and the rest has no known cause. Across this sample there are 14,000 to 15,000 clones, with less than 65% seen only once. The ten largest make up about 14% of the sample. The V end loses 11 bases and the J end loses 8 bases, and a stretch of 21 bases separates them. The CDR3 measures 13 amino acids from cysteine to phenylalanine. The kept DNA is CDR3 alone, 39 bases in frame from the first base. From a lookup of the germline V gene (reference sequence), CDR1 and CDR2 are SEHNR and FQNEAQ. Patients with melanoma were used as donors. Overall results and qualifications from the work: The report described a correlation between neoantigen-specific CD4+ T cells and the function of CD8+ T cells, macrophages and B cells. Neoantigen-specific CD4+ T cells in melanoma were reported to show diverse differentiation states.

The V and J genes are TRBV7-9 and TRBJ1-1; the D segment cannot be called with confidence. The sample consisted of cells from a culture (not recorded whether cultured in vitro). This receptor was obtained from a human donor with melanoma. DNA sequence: TGTGCCGCCGCCCACCTCGGGGTTACAGAAGCTTTCTTT. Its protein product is CAAAHLGVTEAFF.